This TCR beta chain came from a study of PD-L1 blockade in urothelial cancer. About the study: T cells numbered a median of 141,255 in the blood samples. Findings and limits, study-wide: Pretreatment TCR clonality in blood, when below the median, was predictive of better survival.

Spike-ins of synthetic TCR analog templates went into each PCR. This table comes from immunoSEQ multiplex PCR, and its TCRdb copy is limited to in-frame clones, with some not included. The sample carries more than 55,000 clones, approximately 80% recorded once. Germline assignment: CDR1 SGDLS and CDR2 YYNGEE. The V end was cut by 4 bases, the J end by 6 bases, with 4 bases between. The CDR3 runs 11 residues. In regard to this clone: Its antigen is currently unknown.

The time point was: pretreatment peripheral blood. The sequence derives from a man in his 70s with urothelial cancer. The rearrangement joins TRBV9 to TRBJ2-2; D gene ambiguous. Sequenced material: PBMCs, taken around atezolizumab (anti-PD-L1) treatment. For the CDR3, the DNA is TGTGCCAGCAGCTACTCCGGGGAGCTGTTTTTT. Protein product: CASSYSGELFF.